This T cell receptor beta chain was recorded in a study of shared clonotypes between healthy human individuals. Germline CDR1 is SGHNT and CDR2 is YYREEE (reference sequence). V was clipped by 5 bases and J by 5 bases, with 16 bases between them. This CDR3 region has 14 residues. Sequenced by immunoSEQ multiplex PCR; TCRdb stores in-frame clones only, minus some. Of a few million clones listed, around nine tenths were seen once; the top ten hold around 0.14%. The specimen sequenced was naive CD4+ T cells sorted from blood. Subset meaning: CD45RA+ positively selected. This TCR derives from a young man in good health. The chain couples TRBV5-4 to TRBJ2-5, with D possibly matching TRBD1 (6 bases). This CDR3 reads CASSQKTGIETQYF. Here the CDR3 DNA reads TGTGCCAGCAGTCAAAAGACAGGCATTGAGACCCAGTACTTC.